The 27 T cell receptor beta chains reported below all come from one sample, sequenced in a study of shared clonotypes between healthy human individuals. The assay was immunoSEQ multiplex PCR, and TCRdb's table has in-frame clones only and misses some. The data show 1.4 million or so clones, around 98.5% seen once. Sequences were obtained from naive CD4+ T cells sorted from blood. As to subset: CD45RA+ positively selected. The origin of the receptors is a man aged 30 to 45 in good health.

This rearrangement joins TRBV5-1 to TRBJ2-1; D possibly corresponds to TRBD1 (5 bases). V shed 4 bases and J shed 6 bases, with 17 bases lying between them. The CDR3 spans 15 residues. CDR1 and CDR2 (germline): SGHRS, YFSETQ. The chain's CDR3 is CASSKRTSWGNEQFF. The DNA of the CDR3 is TGCGCCAGCAGCAAACGGACATCCTGGGGCAATGAGCAGTTCTTC.

J is TRBJ2-7 and V is TRBV7-9, with 11 bases matching TRBD2. Germline V gene lookup returns CDR1 SEHNR and CDR2 FQNEAQ (reference sequence). CDR3 length equals 16 residues. Unmatched junction bases numbered 9, after V lost 2 bases and J lost 6 bases. The CDR3 DNA reads TGTGCCAGCAGCTTATCCCTAGCGGGAGGTATTGGCGAGCAGTACTTC. This encodes CASSLSLAGGIGEQYF.

V and J are TRBV5-1 and TRBJ1-1; D ambiguous. The CDR3 consists of 16 residues. Trimming pared 2 bases from V and 5 bases from J, leaving 19 bases between. Per the germline V gene, CDR1 is SGHRS and CDR2 is YFSETQ. The CDR3 protein is CASSFISGSGSTEAFF. The CDR3 DNA is TGCGCCAGCAGCTTTATTTCGGGAAGCGGCTCTACTGAAGCTTTCTTT.

V and J are TRBV10-3 and TRBJ2-3, with 9 bases aligning to TRBD1. Germline V CDR1 and CDR2: ENHRY, SYGVKD. With V trimmed by 8 bases and J by 4 bases, 10 bases remained unmatched. CDR3 size: 15 residues. The CDR3 spells CAIARPGQGADTQYF. Here the CDR3 DNA reads TGTGCCATCGCCCGCCCGGGACAGGGAGCAGATACGCAGTATTTT.

The V call is TRBV18, the J call TRBJ1-2, with 8 bases aligning to TRBD1. The junction had 4 bases not matched to a gene; V was cut back by 2 bases and J by 2 bases. This CDR3 has 15 residues. Germline CDR1 reads KGHSH; CDR2 reads LQKENI. The CDR3: CASSPGRQGNYGYTF. The DNA for the CDR3 is TGTGCCAGCTCACCAGGTCGACAGGGGAACTATGGCTACACCTTC.

V usage is TRBV7-9 and J usage is TRBJ1-1; D uncertain. The V and J ends lost 5 bases and 0 bases respectively, with 16 bases between them. Germline assignment: CDR1 SEHNR and CDR2 FQNEAQ (reference sequence). The CDR3 has 16 amino acids. CDR3 in DNA: TGTGCCAGCAGCCCAGACATCAAATTCATGAACACTGAAGCTTTCTTT. Its protein is CASSPDIKFMNTEAFF.

The rearrangement links TRBV18 to TRBJ2-5, with D perhaps TRBD1 (7 bases). Germline-derived CDR1 and CDR2 are KGHSH and LQKENI. The CDR3 totals 17 residues. V was clipped by 4 bases and J by 3 bases, with 21 bases between them. CDR3 nucleotides: TGTGCCAGCTCACTCATCCGGGGGATTGACAGGGAAGAGACCCAGTACTTC. Its protein is CASSLIRGIDREETQYF. The variable domain in full, completed from reference TRBV18 and TRBJ2-5, reads NAGVMQNPRHLVRRRGQEARLRCSPMKGHSHVYWYRQLPEEGLKFMVYLQKENIIDESGMPKERFSAEFPKEGPSILRIQQVVRGDSAAYFCASSLIRGIDREETQYFGPGTRLLVL.

The rearrangement joins TRBV9 to TRBJ1-3, with D uncertain. CDR3 length equals 16 residues. Germline loops: CDR1 SGDLS, CDR2 YYNGEE. Trimming shortened V by 3 bases and J by 0 bases, and 13 bases separated the two germline ends. As DNA, the CDR3 is TGTGCCAGCAGCGGGGTAGCAGCGACCTCTGGAAACACCATATATTTT. Encoded protein: CASSGVAATSGNTIYF.

The chain employs TRBV18 and TRBJ1-1; D ambiguous. This CDR3 has 14 amino acids. The germline V gene has CDR1 KGHSH and CDR2 LQKENI. V was trimmed by 4 bases and J by 0 bases, leaving 9 bases between them. The CDR3 region has the DNA TGTGCCAGCTCACAAAAAAGGTTGAACACTGAAGCTTTCTTT. This translates into CASSQKRLNTEAFF.

The genes are TRBV19 and TRBJ1-1; the D gene is possibly TRBD1 (6 bases). The CDR3 is 17 residues long. The V gene's germline CDR1 is LNHDA and CDR2 SQIVND (reference sequence). V lost 1 base to trimming and J lost 0 bases, with 15 bases between them. CDR3: CASSIAPPQGLNTEAFF. The CDR3 DNA follows: TGTGCCAGTAGTATAGCCCCTCCACAGGGTTTGAACACTGAAGCTTTCTTT.

The rearrangement links TRBV10-2 to TRBJ2-1; 7 nucleotides line up with TRBD1. Germline V gene lookup returns CDR1 WSHSY and CDR2 SAAADI. The CDR3 extends over 15 amino acids. The J segment lost 4 bases and the V segment lost 6 bases, leaving 9 bases of the junction unmatched. CDR3 sequence reads: CASSQAGGRYNEQFF. CDR3 in DNA: TGCGCCAGCAGCCAAGCAGGGGGTCGGTACAATGAGCAGTTCTTC.

The rearrangement links TRBV27 to TRBJ1-4, with a tentative D call TRBD1 (5 bases). V gave up 2 bases and J gave up 11 bases, with 15 bases separating them. CDR3 length: 14 amino acids. The germline gives CDR1 MNHEY, CDR2 SMNVEV (reference sequence). The CDR3, as DNA: TGTGCCAGCAGTTTAGGGGGAGGCCTGAGTAAACTGTTTTTT. Protein: CASSLGGGLSKLFF.

The chain couples TRBV6-5 to TRBJ2-1; D gene ambiguous. The CDR3 length is 16 residues. CDR1 and CDR2 from the germline V gene are MNHEY and SVGAGI. Deletions cut 0 bases from V and 2 bases from J, with 11 bases between. CDR3 sequence reads: CASSYSSATTYNEQFF. The CDR3 DNA is TGTGCCAGCAGTTACTCGTCCGCGACAACCTACAATGAGCAGTTCTTC.

The chain joins TRBV5-1 to TRBJ1-4; 11 nucleotides line up with TRBD1. The CDR3 runs 14 residues. Germline V gives CDR1 SGHRS, CDR2 YFSETQ. Unmatched junction bases numbered 0, after V lost 0 bases and J lost 8 bases. The CDR3 loop reads CASSLGTGGEKLFF. The CDR3 DNA reads TGCGCCAGCAGCTTGGGGACAGGGGGCGAAAAACTGTTTTTT.

The sample holds one count of this clone. In nucleotides, the CDR3 is TGTGCCACCAGCCTCCTAGCGGGGACCGGGGAGCTGTTTTTT. It encodes CATSLLAGTGELFF. V is TRBV15 and J is TRBJ2-2, with 9 bases lining up with TRBD2. Germline V gives CDR1 LNHNV, CDR2 YYDKDF (reference sequence). Unmatched junction bases numbered 3, after V lost 5 bases and J lost 5 bases. This CDR3 comprises 14 residues.

The V and J genes are TRBV19 and TRBJ2-3; weak D call: TRBD1 (6 bases). This CDR3 contains 15 residues. From germline, CDR1 is LNHDA and CDR2 SQIVND (reference sequence). Deletions cut 2 bases from V and 2 bases from J, with 11 bases between. Here the CDR3 DNA reads TGTGCCAGTAGTATATTGACAGGAGCCACAGATACGCAGTATTTT. It is translated as CASSILTGATDTQYF.

V gene TRBV14 combines with J gene TRBJ2-7; D remains ambiguous. The CDR3 is made up of 16 amino acids. Germline V gene sequence: CDR1 SGHDN, CDR2 FVKESK. Trimming removed 1 base from V and 0 bases from J, with 13 bases in between. DNA of the CDR3: TGTGCCAGCAGCCAAGTGTTAGGGCGCTTCTCCTACGAGCAGTACTTC. Its translation is CASSQVLGRFSYEQYF.

This rearrangement joins TRBV30 to TRBJ2-1; a possible D gene is TRBD2 (6 bases). The CDR3 covers 15 residues. Germline CDR1 GTSNPN, CDR2 SVGIG (reference sequence). Trimming shortened V by 3 bases and J by 2 bases, and 14 bases separated the two germline ends. The CDR3 coding sequence is TGTGCCTGGAGGAAGCCGGGACTTCCCTACAATGAGCAGTTCTTC. It yields the protein CAWRKPGLPYNEQFF.

V and J are TRBV10-3 and TRBJ2-3; tentatively, D is TRBD2 (5 bases). Germline CDR1 is ENHRY and CDR2 is SYGVKD. V gave up 9 bases and J gave up 0 bases, with 10 bases separating them. This CDR3 contains 13 residues. CDR3 protein: CAMERRSTDTQYF. CDR3 coding DNA: TGTGCCATGGAGCGGAGGAGCACAGATACGCAGTATTTT.

The CDR3 DNA follows: TGTGCCAGCAGTGACTTGGGCGGGAGTGTTGATGAGCAGTTCTTC. Encoded protein: CASSDLGGSVDEQFF. This chain links TRBV2 with TRBJ2-1; 7 nucleotides agree with TRBD2. Per germline, CDR1 SNHLY and CDR2 FYNNEI. This CDR3 is 15 amino acids long. Trimming took 3 bases from V and 8 from J; bases not matched to a gene: 10. The entire variable domain, with the rest obtained from reference TRBV2 and TRBJ2-1, is as follows: EPEVTQTPSHQVTQMGQEVILRCVPISNHLYFYWYRQILGQKVEFLVSFYNNEISEKSEIFDDQFSVERPDGSNFTLKIRSTKLEDSAMYFCASSDLGGSVDEQFFGPGTRLTVL.

This rearrangement joins TRBV27 to TRBJ2-7, with D maybe TRBD2 (5 bases). The CDR3 has 12 residues. CDR1 MNHEY and CDR2 SMNVEV come from the germline V gene (reference sequence). Trimming left V 3 bases short and J 7 bases short, with 10 bases between. The CDR3 nucleotides read TGTGCCAGCAGTTTCCTTGGAGGAGAGCAGTACTTC. This sequence encodes CASSFLGGEQYF.

This chain joins TRBV5-4 and TRBJ2-1; TRBD1 is a possible D gene (6 bases). Germline-derived CDR1 and CDR2 are SGHNT and YYREEE (reference sequence). V was cut by 0 bases and J by 6 bases, with 19 bases left in between. There are 17 residues in the CDR3. Here the CDR3 reads CASSLEPGPVGANEQFF. The CDR3 DNA reads as TGTGCCAGCAGCTTGGAACCGGGTCCCGTGGGGGCCAATGAGCAGTTCTTC.

The gene calls are TRBV5-6 and TRBJ1-5; 8 bases line up with TRBD1. The CDR3 extends over 16 amino acids. The V segment lost 4 bases and the J segment 3 bases; nucleotides outside the gene matches: 9. Germline V gene sequence: CDR1 SGHDT, CDR2 YYEEEE. CDR3 region: CASSTRQGKFNQPQHF. CDR3 DNA: TGTGCCAGCAGCACCCGACAGGGGAAGTTCAATCAGCCCCAGCATTTT.

The V gene is TRBV18, the J gene TRBJ2-7, with 7 nucleotides matching TRBD2. This CDR3 has 15 amino acids. From germline, CDR1 is KGHSH and CDR2 LQKENI. Losses at the gene ends were 4 bases for V and 0 bases for J; bases not matched to a gene: 6. The CDR3 DNA reads as TGTGCCAGCTCACGGGAGGGAGGTAACTCCTACGAGCAGTACTTC. Translation: CASSREGGNSYEQYF. The variable domain in full, with the rest retrieved from reference TRBV18 and TRBJ2-7, is NAGVMQNPRHLVRRRGQEARLRCSPMKGHSHVYWYRQLPEEGLKFMVYLQKENIIDESGMPKERFSAEFPKEGPSILRIQQVVRGDSAAYFCASSREGGNSYEQYFGPGTRLTVT.

The V gene is TRBV9, the J gene TRBJ1-2; D gene ambiguous. Germline lookup yields CDR1 SGDLS and CDR2 YYNGEE. The CDR3 has 15 amino acids. Trimming removed 0 bases from V and 1 base from J, with 10 bases in between. The CDR3 region is CASSVETAFNYGYTF. The DNA of the CDR3 is TGTGCCAGCAGCGTAGAGACCGCATTTAACTATGGCTACACCTTC.

In its sample, this clone was seen once. This rearrangement joins TRBV15 to TRBJ1-5; D is unresolved. Germline V gene lookup returns CDR1 LNHNV and CDR2 YYDKDF (reference sequence). V was shortened by 7 bases and J by 3 bases, with 13 bases between the two germline ends. The CDR3 is 14 residues long. For the CDR3, the DNA is TGTGCCACCACTCCTCTGGGTTTCAATCAGCCCCAGCATTTT. Amino acids: CATTPLGFNQPQHF.

V is TRBV7-2 and J is TRBJ2-1; 10 nucleotides match TRBD2. Germline V gives CDR1 SGHTA, CDR2 FQGNSA. The CDR3 runs to 16 residues. The V gene end was trimmed by 5 bases and the J gene end by 4 bases; junction bases not matched to a gene: 8. The CDR3 is CASSPPRTSGYNEQFF. CDR3 DNA: TGTGCCAGCAGCCCTCCCAGGACTAGCGGATACAATGAGCAGTTCTTC.